This T cell receptor beta chain was sequenced in a study of vaccination and CD4 T cells after COVID-19. Study observations and caveats: Nearly all convalescent vaccine-specific clones, 304 of 307, recognized only SARS-CoV-2 spike.

With respect to this clonotype: What it binds is unknown.

Noted treatment: approximately 11-day PBMC culture with coronavirus spike peptide pools or control peptides (ViraFEST assay). The CDR3 loop spans 12 amino acids. CDR1 is MNHNS and CDR2 is SASEGT in the germline V gene. V lost 2 bases to trimming and J lost 9 bases, with 8 bases between them. The Oncomine TCR Beta short-read assay was applied to DNA of cultured CD4+ T cells. One entry per CDR3 protein, called by TCRdb with MiXCR from the PCR reads. The table shows some 15,000 distinct CDR3 sequences, with less than 55% occurring only once. This TCR derives from a human donor who had recovered from COVID-19. The source material was CD4+ T cells from blood, cultured in vitro. This chain uses TRBV6-1 with TRBJ1-3, with TRBD1 as a possible D gene (5 bases). The CDR3 here is CASSERGGTIYF. The CDR3 DNA is TGTGCCAGCAGTGAAAGGGGTGGCACCATATATTTT.